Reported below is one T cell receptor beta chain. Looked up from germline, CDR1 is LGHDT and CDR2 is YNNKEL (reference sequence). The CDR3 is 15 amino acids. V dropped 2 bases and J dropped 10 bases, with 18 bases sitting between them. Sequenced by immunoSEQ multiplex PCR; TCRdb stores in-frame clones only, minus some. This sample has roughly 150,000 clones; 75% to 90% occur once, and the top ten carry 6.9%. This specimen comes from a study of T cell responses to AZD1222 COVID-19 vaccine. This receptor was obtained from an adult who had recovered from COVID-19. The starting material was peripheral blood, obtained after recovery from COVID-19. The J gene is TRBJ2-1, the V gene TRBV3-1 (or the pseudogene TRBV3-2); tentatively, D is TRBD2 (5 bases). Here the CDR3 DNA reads TGTGCCAGCAGCCAAACGTCGCCGGGGATTGGGGAGCAGTTCTTC. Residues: CASSQTSPGIGEQFF.